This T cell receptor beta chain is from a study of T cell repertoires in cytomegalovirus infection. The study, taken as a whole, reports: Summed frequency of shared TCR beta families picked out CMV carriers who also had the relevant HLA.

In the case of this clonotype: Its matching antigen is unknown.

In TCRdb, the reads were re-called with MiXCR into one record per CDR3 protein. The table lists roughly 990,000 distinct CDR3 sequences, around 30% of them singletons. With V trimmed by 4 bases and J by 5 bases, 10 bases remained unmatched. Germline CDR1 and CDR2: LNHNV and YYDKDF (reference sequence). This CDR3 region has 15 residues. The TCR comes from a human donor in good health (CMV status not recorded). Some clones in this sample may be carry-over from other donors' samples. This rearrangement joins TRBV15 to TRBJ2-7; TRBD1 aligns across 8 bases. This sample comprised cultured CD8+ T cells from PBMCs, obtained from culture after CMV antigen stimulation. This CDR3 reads CATSKWTGRDHEQYF. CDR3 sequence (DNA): TGTGCCACCAGCAAATGGACAGGGAGAGACCACGAGCAGTACTTC.